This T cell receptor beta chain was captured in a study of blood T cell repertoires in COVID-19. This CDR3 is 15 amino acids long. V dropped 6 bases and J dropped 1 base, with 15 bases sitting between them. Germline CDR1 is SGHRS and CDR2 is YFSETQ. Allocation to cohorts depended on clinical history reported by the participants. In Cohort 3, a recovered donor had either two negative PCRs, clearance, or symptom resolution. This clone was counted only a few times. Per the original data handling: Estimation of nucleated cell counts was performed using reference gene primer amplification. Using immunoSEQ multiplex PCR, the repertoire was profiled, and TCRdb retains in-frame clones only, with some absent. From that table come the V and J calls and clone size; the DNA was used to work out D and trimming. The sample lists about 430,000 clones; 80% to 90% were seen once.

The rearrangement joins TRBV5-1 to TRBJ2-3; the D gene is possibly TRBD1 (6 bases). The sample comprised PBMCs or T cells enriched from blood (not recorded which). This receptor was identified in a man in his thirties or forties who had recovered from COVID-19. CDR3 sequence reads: CASTEQGVGTDTQYF. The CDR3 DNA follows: TGCGCCAGCACCGAACAGGGAGTGGGCACAGATACGCAGTATTTT.